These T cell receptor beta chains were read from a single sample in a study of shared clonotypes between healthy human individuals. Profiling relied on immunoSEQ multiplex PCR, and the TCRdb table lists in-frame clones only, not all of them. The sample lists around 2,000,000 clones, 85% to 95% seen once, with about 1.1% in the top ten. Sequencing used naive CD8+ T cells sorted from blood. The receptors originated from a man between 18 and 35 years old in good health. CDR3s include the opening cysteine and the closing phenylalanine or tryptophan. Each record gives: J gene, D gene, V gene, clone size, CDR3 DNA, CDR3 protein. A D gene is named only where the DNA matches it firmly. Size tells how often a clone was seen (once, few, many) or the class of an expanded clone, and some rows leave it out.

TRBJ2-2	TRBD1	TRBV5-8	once	TGTGCCAGCAGCACTGGGACAGGGGACACCGGGGAGCTGTTTTTT	CASSTGTGDTGELFF
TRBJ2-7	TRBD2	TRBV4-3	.	TGCGCCAGCAGCCAAGTCGCCTTAGCGGGAGGTCCCTACGAGCAGTACTTC	CASSQVALAGGPYEQYF
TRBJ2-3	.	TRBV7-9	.	TGTGCCAGCAGCACCTCATCCTCCAGCCCTAGCACAGATACGCAGTATTTT	CASSTSSSSPSTDTQYF
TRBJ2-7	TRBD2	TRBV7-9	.	TGTGCCAGCAGCCACCTGGTAGCGGGAGGGAATGAGCAGTACTTC	CASSHLVAGGNEQYF
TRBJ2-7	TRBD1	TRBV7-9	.	TGTGCCAGCAGCAAGAGGACAGGGGCCCCCGAGCAGTACTTC	CASSKRTGAPEQYF
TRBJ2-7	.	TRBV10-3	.	TGTGCCATCGCCTCCGACGTGTCCTACGAGCAGTACTTC	CAIASDVSYEQYF
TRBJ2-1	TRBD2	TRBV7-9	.	TGTGCCAGCAGCTCAGGCGGGGGGTCCTTTGGTGAGCAGTTCTTC	CASSSGGGSFGEQFF
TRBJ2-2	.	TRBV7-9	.	TGTGCCAGCAGCTTAGGTTGGACCGGGGAGCTGTTTTTT	CASSLGWTGELFF
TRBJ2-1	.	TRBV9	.	TGTGCCAGCAGCGTAGAAGGTCATAGCTGGGATGAGCAGTTCTTC	CASSVEGHSWDEQFF
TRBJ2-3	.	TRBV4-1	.	TGCGCCAGCAGCCAAGTTGAGCAGGGGCGAGGAAATACGCAGTATTTT	CASSQVEQGRGNTQYF
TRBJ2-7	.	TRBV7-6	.	TGTGCCAGCAGCTCTGACTACGAGCAGTACTTC	CASSSDYEQYF
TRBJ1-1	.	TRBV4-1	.	TGCGCCAGCAGCCTCCGGGGGGGCCCGAACACTGAAGCTTTCTTT	CASSLRGGPNTEAFF
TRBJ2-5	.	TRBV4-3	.	TGCGCCAGCAGCCGCGTACCTGGGGAGACCCAGTACTTC	CASSRVPGETQYF
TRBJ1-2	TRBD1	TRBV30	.	TGTGCCTGGAGTGCCGGGACAGCTAACTATGGCTACACCTTC	CAWSAGTANYGYTF
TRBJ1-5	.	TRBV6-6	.	TGTGCCAGCAGCGAATTAGAGCAAGCCCAGCATTTT	CASSELEQAQHF
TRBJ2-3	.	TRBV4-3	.	TGCGCCAGCAGCCAAGAAGTCAGAACCATCACAGATACGCAGTATTTT	CASSQEVRTITDTQYF
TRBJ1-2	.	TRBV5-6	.	TGTGCCAGCAGCTTCGAGTGGACAGAGATAAACTATGGCTACACCTTC	CASSFEWTEINYGYTF
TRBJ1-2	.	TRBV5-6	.	TGTGCCAGCAGCCCCGGTGGCAGCCCGAGAGGCTACACCTTC	CASSPGGSPRGYTF
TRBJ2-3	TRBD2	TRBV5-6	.	TGTGCCAGCAGCATGGGACTAGCGGGGCCCACAGATACGCAGTATTTT	CASSMGLAGPTDTQYF
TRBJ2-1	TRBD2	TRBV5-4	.	TGTGCCAGCAGCTTGGGACTAGCGGGAGTGAATGAGCAGTTCTTC	CASSLGLAGVNEQFF
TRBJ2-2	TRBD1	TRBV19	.	TGTGCCAGTGGAGGGACAGGGGGTGTCGGGGAGCTGTTTTTT	CASGGTGGVGELFF
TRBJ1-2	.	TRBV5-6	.	TGTGCCAGCGCCTTTGGGGAGGGGACAACCCTTCAAGGCTACACCTTC	CASAFGEGTTLQGYTF
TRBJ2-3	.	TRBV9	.	TGTGCCAGCAGCGGACCTTCCGTGGGGCAGTATTTT	CASSGPSVGQYF
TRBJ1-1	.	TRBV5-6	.	TGTGCCAGCAGCTTGGGGTTCGTCAGTGAAGCTTTCTTT	CASSLGFVSEAFF
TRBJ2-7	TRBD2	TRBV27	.	TGTGCCAGCAAAACTAGCGGAGGGACCTACGAGCAGTACTTC	CASKTSGGTYEQYF
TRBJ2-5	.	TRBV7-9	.	TGTGCCAGCAGCTTATGGGCTAGCGTACAAGAGACCCAGTACTTC	CASSLWASVQETQYF
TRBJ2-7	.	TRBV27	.	TGTGCCAGCAGTTTATCTTCCACCTCCTACGAGCAGTACTTC	CASSLSSTSYEQYF
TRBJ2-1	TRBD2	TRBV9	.	TGTGCCAGCAGCGTAGCTCTAGCGGGACACAATGAGCAGTTCTTC	CASSVALAGHNEQFF
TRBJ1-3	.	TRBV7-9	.	TGTGCCAGCAGCTTCGAGGGAAACACCATATATTTT	CASSFEGNTIYF
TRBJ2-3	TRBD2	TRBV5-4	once	TGTGCCTTCTTTTACGGGGGGGCCCCAGATACGCAGTATTTT	CAFFYGGAPDTQYF
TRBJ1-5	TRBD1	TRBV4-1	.	TGCGCCAGCAGCCAAGTTGAGGGGGCCAGGATAGACAATCAGCCCCAGCATTTT	CASSQVEGARIDNQPQHF
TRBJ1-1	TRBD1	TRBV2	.	TGTGCCAGCAGTCAGGGGGACAGCGGGTGGAACACTGAAGCTTTCTTT	CASSQGDSGWNTEAFF
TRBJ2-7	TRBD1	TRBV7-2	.	TGTGCCAGCAGCTTCCCGGGACAGACTTTCTACGAGCAGTACTTC	CASSFPGQTFYEQYF
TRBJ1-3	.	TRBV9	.	TGTGCCAGCAGCGTAGGGGGAACCAGCCCTGGAAACACCATATATTTT	CASSVGGTSPGNTIYF
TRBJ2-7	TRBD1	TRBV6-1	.	TGTGCCAGCAGTTTACGGGACAGGAGCTACGAGCAGTACTTC	CASSLRDRSYEQYF
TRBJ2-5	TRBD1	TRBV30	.	TGTGCCTGGAGTGTACCCCCGGGACAGGGAAACAGAGAGACCCAGTACTTC	CAWSVPPGQGNRETQYF
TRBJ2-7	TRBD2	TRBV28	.	TGTGCCAGCTCAAGGACTAGCGGGGCGGAAACTCTAAACTACGAGCAGTACTTC	CASSRTSGAETLNYEQYF
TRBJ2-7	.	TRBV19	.	TGTGCCAGTAGTATAGAAAACAGTCCGTCCTACGAGCAGTACTTC	CASSIENSPSYEQYF
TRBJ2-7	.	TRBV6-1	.	TGTGCCAGCAGTGACCAGGTGTACGAGCAGTACTTC	CASSDQVYEQYF
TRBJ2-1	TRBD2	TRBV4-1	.	TGCGCCAGCAGCCAAGTGGGAGGGGACTACTCCTACAATGAGCAGTTCTTC	CASSQVGGDYSYNEQFF
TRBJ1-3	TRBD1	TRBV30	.	TGTGCCTGGAGCACCGGGACAGGAGGGTCTGGAAACACCATATATTTT	CAWSTGTGGSGNTIYF
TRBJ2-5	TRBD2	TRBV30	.	TGTGCCTGGAGTGTACACCTAGCGGGAGTCGGCGAGACCCAGTACTTC	CAWSVHLAGVGETQYF
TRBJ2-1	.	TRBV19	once	TGTGCCAGTAGTATGAGGAATGAGCAGTTCTTC	CASSMRNEQFF
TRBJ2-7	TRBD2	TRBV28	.	TGTGCCAGCAGTTGGCGGGAGGGCGGCAACGAGCAGTACTTC	CASSWREGGNEQYF
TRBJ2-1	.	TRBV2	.	TGTGCCAGCAGTGGGGCTAGATACAATGAGCAGTTCTTC	CASSGARYNEQFF
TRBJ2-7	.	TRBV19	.	TGTGCCAGTAGTATAGGGCATCAATACCCCTACGAGCAGTACTTC	CASSIGHQYPYEQYF
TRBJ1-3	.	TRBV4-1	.	TGCGCCAGCAGCTCCATAGACACCATATATTTT	CASSSIDTIYF
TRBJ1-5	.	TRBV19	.	TGTGCCAGTAGTATGACGGTTAATCAGCCCCAGCATTTT	CASSMTVNQPQHF
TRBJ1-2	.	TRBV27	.	TGTGCCAGCAGTACGTATCCGGGGGGTTATGGCTACACCTTC	CASSTYPGGYGYTF
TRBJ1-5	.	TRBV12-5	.	TGTGCTAGTGGTTTGGTACTCCAGGGAGATCAGCCCCAGCATTTT	CASGLVLQGDQPQHF
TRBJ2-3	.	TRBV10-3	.	TGTGCCATCAGTGAATCAAGGGGAGAGGGCACAGATACGCAGTATTTT	CAISESRGEGTDTQYF
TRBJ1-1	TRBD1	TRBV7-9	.	TGTGCCAGCAGCTCACGGGACGGGGACAGGGGACGCACTGAAGCTTTCTTT	CASSSRDGDRGRTEAFF
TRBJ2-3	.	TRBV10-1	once	TGCGCCAGCAGTGATGCTAGTGCCACAGATACGCAGTATTTT	CASSDASATDTQYF
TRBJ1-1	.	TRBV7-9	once	TGTGCCAGCAGCTTGGGGGAAAAGATGAACACTGAAGCTTTCTTT	CASSLGEKMNTEAFF
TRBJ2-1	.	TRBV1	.	TGCACCAGCAGCCAAGATCGAACAACTAGCGGTCGATTCTACAATGAGCAGTTCTTC	CTSSQDRTTSGRFYNEQFF
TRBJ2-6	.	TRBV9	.	TGTGCCAGCAGCGTAGCCCGGTCGAGCTCTGGGGCCAACGTCCTGACTTTC	CASSVARSSSGANVLTF